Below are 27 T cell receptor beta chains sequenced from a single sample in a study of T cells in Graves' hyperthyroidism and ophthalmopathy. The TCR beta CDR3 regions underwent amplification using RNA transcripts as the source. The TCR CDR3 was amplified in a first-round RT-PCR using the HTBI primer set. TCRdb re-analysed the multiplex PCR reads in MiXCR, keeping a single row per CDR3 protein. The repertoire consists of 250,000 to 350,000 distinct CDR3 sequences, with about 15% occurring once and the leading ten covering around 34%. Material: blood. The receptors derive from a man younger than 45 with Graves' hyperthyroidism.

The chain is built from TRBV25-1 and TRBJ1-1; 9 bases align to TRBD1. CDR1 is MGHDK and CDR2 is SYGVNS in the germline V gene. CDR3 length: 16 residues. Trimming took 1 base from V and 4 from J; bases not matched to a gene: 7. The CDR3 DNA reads TGTGCCAGCAGTGAATCCCCCCGGACAGGGGCCACTGAAGCTTTCTTT. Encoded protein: CASSESPRTGATEAFF. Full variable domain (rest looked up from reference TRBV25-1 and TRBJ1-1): EADIYQTPRYLVIGTGKKITLECSQTMGHDKMYWYQQDPGMELHLIHYSYGVNSTEKGDLSSESTVSRIRTEHFPLTLESARPSHTSQYLCASSESPRTGATEAFFGQGTRLTVV.

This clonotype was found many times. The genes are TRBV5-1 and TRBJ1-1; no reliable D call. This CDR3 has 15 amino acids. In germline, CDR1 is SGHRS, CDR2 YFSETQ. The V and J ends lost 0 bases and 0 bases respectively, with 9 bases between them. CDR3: CASSLGAGVNTEAFF. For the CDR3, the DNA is TGCGCCAGCAGCTTGGGGGCAGGTGTGAACACTGAAGCTTTCTTT.

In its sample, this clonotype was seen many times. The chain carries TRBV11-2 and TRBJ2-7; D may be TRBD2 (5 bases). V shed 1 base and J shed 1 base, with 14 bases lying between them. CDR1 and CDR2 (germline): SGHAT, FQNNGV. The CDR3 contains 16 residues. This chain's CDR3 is CASSLAGESTSYEQYF. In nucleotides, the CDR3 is TGTGCCAGCAGCTTAGCCGGGGAATCGACATCCTACGAGCAGTACTTC.

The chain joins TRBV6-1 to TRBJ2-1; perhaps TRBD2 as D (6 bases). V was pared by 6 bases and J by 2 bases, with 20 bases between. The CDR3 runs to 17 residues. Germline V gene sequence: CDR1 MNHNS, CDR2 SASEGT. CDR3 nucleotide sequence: TGTGCCAGCAGGGTGGTTGGAGGGCCCCCCCCCTACAATGAGCAGTTCTTC. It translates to CASRVVGGPPPYNEQFF.

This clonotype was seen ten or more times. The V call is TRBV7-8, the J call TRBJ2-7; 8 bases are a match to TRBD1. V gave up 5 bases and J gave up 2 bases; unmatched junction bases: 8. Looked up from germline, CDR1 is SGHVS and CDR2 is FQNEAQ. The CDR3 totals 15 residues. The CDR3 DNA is TGTGCCAGCAGCACACGACAGGGGCTAGCCTACGAGCAGTACTTC. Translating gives CASSTRQGLAYEQYF.

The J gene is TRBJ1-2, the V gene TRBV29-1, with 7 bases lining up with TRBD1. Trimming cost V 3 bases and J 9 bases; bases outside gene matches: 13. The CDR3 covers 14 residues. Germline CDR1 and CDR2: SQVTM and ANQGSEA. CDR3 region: CSVDLKGQRGSYTF. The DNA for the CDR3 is TGCAGCGTTGACCTAAAGGGACAGAGGGGTAGCTACACCTTC.

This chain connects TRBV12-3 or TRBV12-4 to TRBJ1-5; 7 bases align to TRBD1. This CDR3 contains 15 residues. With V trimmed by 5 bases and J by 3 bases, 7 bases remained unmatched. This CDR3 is CASSQGQLHNQPQHF. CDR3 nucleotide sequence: TGTGCCAGCAGTCAGGGACAGTTACACAATCAGCCCCAGCATTTT.

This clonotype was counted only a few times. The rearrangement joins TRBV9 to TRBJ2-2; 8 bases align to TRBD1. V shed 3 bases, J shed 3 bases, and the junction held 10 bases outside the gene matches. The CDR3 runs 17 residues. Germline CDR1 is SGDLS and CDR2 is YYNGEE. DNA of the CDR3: TGTGCCAGCAGCGCACAACCAGGGGGCATGTACACCGGGGAGCTGTTTTTT. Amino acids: CASSAQPGGMYTGELFF.

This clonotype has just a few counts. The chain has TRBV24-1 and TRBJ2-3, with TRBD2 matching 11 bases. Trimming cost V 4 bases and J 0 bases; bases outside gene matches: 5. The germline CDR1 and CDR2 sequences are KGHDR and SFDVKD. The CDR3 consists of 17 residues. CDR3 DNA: TGTGCCACCAGTGAAAGCTGGACTAGCGGGAGCACAGATACGCAGTATTTT. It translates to CATSESWTSGSTDTQYF.

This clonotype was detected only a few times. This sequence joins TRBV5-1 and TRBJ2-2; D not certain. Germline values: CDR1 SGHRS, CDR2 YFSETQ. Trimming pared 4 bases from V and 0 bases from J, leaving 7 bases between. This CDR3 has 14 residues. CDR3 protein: CASSAPSNTGELFF. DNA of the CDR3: TGCGCCAGCAGCGCTCCCTCGAACACCGGGGAGCTGTTTTTT.

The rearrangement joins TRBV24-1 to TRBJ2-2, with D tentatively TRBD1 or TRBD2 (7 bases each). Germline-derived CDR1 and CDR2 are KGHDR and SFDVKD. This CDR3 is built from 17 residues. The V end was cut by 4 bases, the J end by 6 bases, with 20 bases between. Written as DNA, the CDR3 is TGTGCCACCAGTGACCTTATGGGAGGGGGCAGATCCGGGGAGCTGTTTTTT. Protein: CATSDLMGGGRSGELFF.

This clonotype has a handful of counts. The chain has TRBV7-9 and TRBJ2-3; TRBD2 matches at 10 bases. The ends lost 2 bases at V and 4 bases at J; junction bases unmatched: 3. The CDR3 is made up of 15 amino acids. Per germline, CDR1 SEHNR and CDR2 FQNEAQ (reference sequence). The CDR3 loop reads CASSLSSGRSDTQYF. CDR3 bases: TGTGCCAGCAGCTTAAGTAGCGGGAGGTCAGATACGCAGTATTTT.

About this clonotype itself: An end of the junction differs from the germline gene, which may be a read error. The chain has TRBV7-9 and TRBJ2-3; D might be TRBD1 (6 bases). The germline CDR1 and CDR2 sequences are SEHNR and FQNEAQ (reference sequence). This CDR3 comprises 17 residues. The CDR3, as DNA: TGTGCCAGCAGCGCGAAGGGGGTTTTGGAGAGCATAGATACGCAGTATTTT. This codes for CASSAKGVLESIDTQYF.

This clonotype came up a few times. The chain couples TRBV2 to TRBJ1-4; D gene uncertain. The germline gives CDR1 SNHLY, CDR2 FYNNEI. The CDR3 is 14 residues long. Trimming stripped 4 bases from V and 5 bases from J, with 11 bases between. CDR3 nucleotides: TGTGCCAGCAGTGTAGGACGGCTGAATGAAAAACTGTTTTTT. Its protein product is CASSVGRLNEKLFF.

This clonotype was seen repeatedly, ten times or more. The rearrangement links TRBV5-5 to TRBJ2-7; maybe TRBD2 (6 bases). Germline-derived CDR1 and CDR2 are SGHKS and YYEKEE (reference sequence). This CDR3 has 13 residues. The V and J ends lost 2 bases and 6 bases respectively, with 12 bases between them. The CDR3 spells CASSFREWGEQYF. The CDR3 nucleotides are TGTGCCAGCAGCTTCCGGGAGTGGGGCGAGCAGTACTTC.

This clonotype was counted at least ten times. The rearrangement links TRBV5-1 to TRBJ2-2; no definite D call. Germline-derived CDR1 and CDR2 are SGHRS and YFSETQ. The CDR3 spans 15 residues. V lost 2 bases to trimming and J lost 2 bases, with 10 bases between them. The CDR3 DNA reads TGCGCCAGCAGCTTTACGCGTATCAACACCGGGGAGCTGTTTTTT. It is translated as CASSFTRINTGELFF. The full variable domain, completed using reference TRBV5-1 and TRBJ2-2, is KAGVTQTPRYLIKTRGQQVTLSCSPISGHRSVSWYQQTPGQGLQFLFEYFSETQRNKGNFPGRFSGRQFSNSRSEMNVSTLELGDSALYLCASSFTRINTGELFFGEGSRLTVL.

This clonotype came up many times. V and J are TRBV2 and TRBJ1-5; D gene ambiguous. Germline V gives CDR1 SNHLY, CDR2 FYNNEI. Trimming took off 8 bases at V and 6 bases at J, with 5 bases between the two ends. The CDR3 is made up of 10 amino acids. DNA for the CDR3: TGTGCCAGCGCGGGTCAGCCCCAGCATTTT. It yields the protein CASAGQPQHF.

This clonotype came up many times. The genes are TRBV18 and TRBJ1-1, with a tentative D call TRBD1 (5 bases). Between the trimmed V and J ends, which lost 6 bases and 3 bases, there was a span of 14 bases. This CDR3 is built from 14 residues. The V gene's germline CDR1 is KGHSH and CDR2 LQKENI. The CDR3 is CASSTGAAYTEAFF. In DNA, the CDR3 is TGTGCCAGCTCTACCGGGGCAGCATACACTGAAGCTTTCTTT.

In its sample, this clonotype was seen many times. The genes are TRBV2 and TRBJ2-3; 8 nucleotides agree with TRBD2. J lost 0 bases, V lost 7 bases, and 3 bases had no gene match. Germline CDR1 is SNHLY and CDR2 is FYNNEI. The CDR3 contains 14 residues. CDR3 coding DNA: TGTGCCAGCAACCCGGGAGGGAGCACAGATACGCAGTATTTT. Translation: CASNPGGSTDTQYF. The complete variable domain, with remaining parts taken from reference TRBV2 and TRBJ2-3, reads EPEVTQTPSHQVTQMGQEVILRCVPISNHLYFYWYRQILGQKVEFLVSFYNNEISEKSEIFDDQFSVERPDGSNFTLKIRSTKLEDSAMYFCASNPGGSTDTQYFGPGTRLTVL.

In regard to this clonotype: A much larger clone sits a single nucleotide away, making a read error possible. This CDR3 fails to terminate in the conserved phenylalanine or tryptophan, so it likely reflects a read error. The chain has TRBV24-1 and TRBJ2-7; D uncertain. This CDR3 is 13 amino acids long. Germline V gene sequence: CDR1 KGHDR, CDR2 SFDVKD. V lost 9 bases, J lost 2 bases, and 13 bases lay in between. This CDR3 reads CATPRVRTYEQYL. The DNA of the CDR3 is TGTGCCACCCCCCGGGTCCGTACCTACGAGCAGTACCTC.

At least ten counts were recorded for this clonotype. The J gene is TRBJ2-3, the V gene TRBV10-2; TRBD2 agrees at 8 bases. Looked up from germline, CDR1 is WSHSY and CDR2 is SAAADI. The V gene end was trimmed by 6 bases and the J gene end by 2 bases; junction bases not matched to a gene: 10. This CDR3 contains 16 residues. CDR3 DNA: TGCGCCAGCAGCCGGGAAAGCGGGAGATTCACAGATACGCAGTATTTT. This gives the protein CASSRESGRFTDTQYF.

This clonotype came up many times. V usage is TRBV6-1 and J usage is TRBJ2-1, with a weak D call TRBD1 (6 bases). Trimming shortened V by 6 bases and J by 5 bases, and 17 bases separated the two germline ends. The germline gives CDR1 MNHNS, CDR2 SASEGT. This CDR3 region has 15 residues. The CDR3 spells CASRQGPASHNEQFF. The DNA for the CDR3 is TGTGCCAGCAGACAGGGTCCAGCCTCGCACAATGAGCAGTTCTTC.

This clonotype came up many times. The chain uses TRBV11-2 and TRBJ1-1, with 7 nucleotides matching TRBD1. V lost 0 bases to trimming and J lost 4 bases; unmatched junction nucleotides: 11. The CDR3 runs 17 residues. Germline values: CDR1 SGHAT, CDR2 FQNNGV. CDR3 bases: TGTGCCAGCAGCTTAGATCTGCCAGGGGGGGGGAGCACTGAAGCTTTCTTT. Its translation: CASSLDLPGGGSTEAFF.

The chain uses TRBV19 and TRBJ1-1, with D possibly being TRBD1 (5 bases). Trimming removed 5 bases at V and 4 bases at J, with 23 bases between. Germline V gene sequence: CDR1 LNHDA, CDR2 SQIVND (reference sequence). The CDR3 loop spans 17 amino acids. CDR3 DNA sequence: TGTGCCAGTAGTCTCCCCACTTACAGGCTCCTGCGCACTGAAGCTTTCTTT. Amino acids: CASSLPTYRLLRTEAFF.

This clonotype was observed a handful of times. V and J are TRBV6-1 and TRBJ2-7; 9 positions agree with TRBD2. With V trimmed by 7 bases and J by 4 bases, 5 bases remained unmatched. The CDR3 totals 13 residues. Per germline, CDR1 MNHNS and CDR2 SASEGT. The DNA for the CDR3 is TGTGCCAGCAAGGGCGGGAGGGTATACGAGCAGTACTTC. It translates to CASKGGRVYEQYF.

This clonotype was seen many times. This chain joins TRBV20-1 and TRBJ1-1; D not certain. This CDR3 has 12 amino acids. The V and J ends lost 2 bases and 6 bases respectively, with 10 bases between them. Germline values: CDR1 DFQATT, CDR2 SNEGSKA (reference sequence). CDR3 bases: TGCAGTGCTAGACCGGACCTCCCTGAAGCTTTCTTT. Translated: CSARPDLPEAFF.

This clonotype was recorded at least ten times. CDR3 sequence reads: CASTETSRSTDTQYF. The CDR3 nucleotides read TGTGCCAGCACCGAAACTAGCAGAAGCACAGATACGCAGTATTTT. The chain recombines TRBV28 with TRBJ2-3, with a weak D call TRBD2 (6 bases). The CDR3 runs 15 residues. V lost 7 bases and J lost 0, with 14 bases in between. Germline V gene sequence: CDR1 MDHEN, CDR2 SYDVKM.